What follows are 3 T cell receptor beta chains derived from one specimen sequenced in a study of vaccination and CD4 T cells after COVID-19 (dated by TCRdb to 2021 to 2024). Library creation used PCR. Sequencing took place on an Illumina iSeq 100. DNA from cultured CD4+ T cells underwent TCR sequencing with the Oncomine TCR Beta short-read assay at the Johns Hopkins FTIC core. TCRdb reworked the public reads: Q25 trimming with fastp, MiXCR clone assembly, productive beta chains retained. Each entry is one CDR3 protein sequence, shown with its most common DNA and genes. The sample has 10,000 to 15,000 distinct CDR3 sequences on record, approximately 65% of them singletons. The ten biggest clones cover about 12% of the sample. Their antigens remain unidentified. This specimen's treatment or condition label, interpreted: roughly 10-day PBMC culture with coronavirus spike peptide pools or control peptides (ViraFEST assay).

Sequencing was carried out using CD4+ T cells from blood, cultured in vitro. The receptors here all came from a human donor who had recovered from COVID-19.

CDR3 in amino acids: CAISGGPGAGNIMNTEAFF. The CDR3 coding sequence is TGTGCCATCAGTGGGGGGCCAGGGGCGGGAAACATCATGAACACTGAAGCTTTCTTT. The rearrangement joins TRBV10-3 to TRBJ1-1; D is possibly TRBD1 (6 bases). CDR1 and CDR2 (germline): ENHRY, SYGVKD. Trimming cost V 4 bases and J 0 bases, with 24 bases left between them. The CDR3 extends over 19 amino acids.

V usage is TRBV24-1 and J usage is TRBJ2-2; perhaps TRBD1 as D (6 bases). The germline CDR1 and CDR2 sequences are KGHDR and SFDVKD. Trimming left V 3 bases short and J 9 bases short, with 22 bases between. This CDR3 is built from 17 residues. This CDR3 reads CATSDTSTGSLARELFF. In DNA, the CDR3 is TGTGCCACCAGTGATACCTCGACAGGCTCGTTAGCCCGGGAGCTGTTTTTT.

The CDR3, as DNA: TGTGCCAGCAGTTACTCGTTCGCGCGGACAGATACGCAGTATTTT. Protein product: CASSYSFARTDTQYF. This sequence joins TRBV6-2 or TRBV6-3 and TRBJ2-3; D gene unclear. The CDR3 loop spans 15 amino acids. CDR1 and CDR2 (germline): MNHEY, SVGEGT. Trimming removed 0 bases at V and 3 bases at J, with 10 bases between.